Below, 16 T cell receptor beta chains from the same sample are listed, as sequenced in a study of blood T cell repertoires in COVID-19. Some clones are missing from TCRdb's copy, which holds only in-frame ones; the method was immunoSEQ multiplex PCR. The table has around 300,000 clones, over 85% seen once. Material: PBMCs or T cells enriched from blood (not recorded which). These receptors all come from a woman between 55 and 75 years old who had recovered from COVID-19.

The count of this clone is one. The chain is built from TRBV28 and TRBJ2-5; TRBD1 might be the D (5 bases). CDR1 and CDR2 from the germline V gene are MDHEN and SYDVKM. Trimming took 1 base from V and 5 from J, leaving 17 bases between them. The CDR3 extends over 16 amino acids. CDR3 in amino acids: CASSLFKGRLGETQYF. The CDR3 DNA reads TGTGCCAGCAGTTTATTTAAGGGGCGGCTTGGCGAGACCCAGTACTTC.

V is TRBV9 and J is TRBJ2-2; 13 bases fit TRBD2. Germline trimming cut 0 bases from V and 4 bases from J; bases unmatched to any gene: 0. In germline, CDR1 is SGDLS, CDR2 YYNGEE. The CDR3 covers 16 residues. The CDR3 coding sequence is TGTGCCAGCAGCGTAGGGACTAGCGGGAGCACCGGGGAGCTGTTTTTT. It yields the protein CASSVGTSGSTGELFF. Full variable domain (missing parts from reference TRBV9 and TRBJ2-2): DSGVTQTPKHLITATGQRVTLRCSPRSGDLSVYWYQQSLDQGLQFLIQYYNGEERAKGNILERFSAQQFPDLHSELNLSSLELGDSALYFCASSVGTSGSTGELFFGEGSRLTVL.

The chain uses TRBV7-2 and TRBJ2-2; TRBD2 matches 7 bases. CDR1 and CDR2 (germline): SGHTA, FQGNSA. The CDR3 covers 14 residues. The V gene end was trimmed by 6 bases and the J gene end by 7 bases; junction bases not matched to a gene: 8. The CDR3 bases are TGTGCCAGCAGTCCCCGGCGGGGGAACGGGGAGCTGTTTTTT. It is translated as CASSPRRGNGELFF.

The V call is TRBV7-3, the J call TRBJ2-2; 8 bases align to TRBD2. In germline, CDR1 is SGHTA, CDR2 FQGTGA. The V and J ends lost 7 bases and 5 bases, in that order; junction bases with no gene match: 6. The CDR3 contains 14 residues. The CDR3 loop is CASNSGGGTGELFF. As DNA, the CDR3 is TGTGCCAGCAATTCGGGAGGGGGGACCGGGGAGCTGTTTTTT.

For the CDR3, the DNA is TGTGCCAGCAGCGAAAGGTCGGGGACTAGCGGGGGTAATGAGCAGTTCTTC. As protein: CASSERSGTSGGNEQFF. The chain joins TRBV11-3 to TRBJ2-1; 14 nucleotides line up with TRBD2. The CDR3 runs 17 residues. V shed 5 bases, J shed 7 bases, and the junction held 10 bases outside the gene matches. The germline gives CDR1 SGHNT, CDR2 YENEEA.

V gene TRBV2 combines with J gene TRBJ2-2; 7 bases fit TRBD2. The V gene's germline CDR1 is SNHLY and CDR2 FYNNEI. The CDR3 length is 15 residues. V lost 4 bases and J lost 1; bases outside the gene matches: 3. DNA of the CDR3: TGTGCCAGCAGTGTTGGGAGGGTGAACACCGGGGAGCTGTTTTTT. It specifies CASSVGRVNTGELFF.

This chain connects TRBV11-2 to TRBJ1-3; no clear D. CDR3 length: 15 amino acids. Trimming cost V 5 bases and J 0 bases, with 11 bases left between them. The germline V gene encodes CDR1 SGHAT and CDR2 FQNNGV. The CDR3 DNA sequence: TGTGCCAGCAGCCCGACAAGTTACTCTGGAAACACCATATATTTT. Amino acid sequence: CASSPTSYSGNTIYF.

The chain's CDR3 is CASSQDLGGIYNEQFF. Here the CDR3 DNA reads TGTGCCAGCAGCCAAGATCTCGGGGGGATCTACAATGAGCAGTTCTTC. The chain recombines TRBV4-2 with TRBJ2-1; 7 nucleotides agree with TRBD2. The CDR3 consists of 16 residues. J lost 3 bases, V lost 0 bases, and 5 bases had no gene match. Per germline, CDR1 LGHNA and CDR2 YNFKEQ.

The V gene is TRBV3-1 (or the pseudogene TRBV3-2), the J gene TRBJ1-6; 10 bases align to TRBD1. CDR1 is LGHDT and CDR2 is YNNKEL in the germline V gene (reference sequence). CDR3 length: 16 amino acids. The junction had 6 bases not matched to a gene; V was cut back by 3 bases and J by 7 bases. DNA for the CDR3: TGTGCCAGCAGCCAGTTACCGGGACAGGGGAATTCACCCCTCCACTTT. It encodes CASSQLPGQGNSPLHF.

The chain carries TRBV6-5 and TRBJ2-1; unclear D gene. Trimming left V 7 bases short and J 7 bases short, with 11 bases between. This CDR3 contains 12 residues. Germline V CDR1 and CDR2: MNHEY, SVGAGI. The CDR3 here is CASKTTRNEQFF. The CDR3 DNA sequence: TGTGCCAGCAAAACCACGAGGAATGAGCAGTTCTTC.

The chain employs TRBV6-4 and TRBJ1-2; a weak D match, TRBD1 (6 bases). Trimming left V 4 bases short and J 10 bases short, with 16 bases between. CDR3 length: 13 amino acids. Looked up from germline, CDR1 is MRHNA and CDR2 is SNTAGT. CDR3 sequence: CASSGDRPPVYTF. The CDR3 region has the DNA TGTGCCAGCAGTGGAGACAGGCCCCCCGTCTACACCTTC.

The chain couples TRBV5-1 to TRBJ1-5; D remains unclear. Germline V gene data show CDR1 as SGHRS and CDR2 as YFSETQ. There are 14 residues in the CDR3. Trimming removed 3 bases from V and 2 bases from J, with 9 bases in between. Here the CDR3 DNA reads TGCGCCAGCAGCTGGGGAGATCGCAATCAGCCCCAGCATTTT. Its translation: CASSWGDRNQPQHF.

V gene TRBV11-3 combines with J gene TRBJ2-2, with 8 positions matching TRBD2. With V trimmed by 1 base and J by 7 bases, 11 bases remained unmatched. The CDR3 is 17 amino acids. Germline V gene lookup returns CDR1 SGHNT and CDR2 YENEEA. The CDR3 sequence: CASSLGGLGGFGGELFF. In nucleotides, the CDR3 is TGTGCCAGCAGCTTAGGGGGACTAGGGGGATTCGGCGGGGAGCTGTTTTTT. Variable domain in full (rest from reference TRBV11-3 and TRBJ2-2): EAGVVQSPRYKIIEKKQPVAFWCNPISGHNTLYWYLQNLGQGPELLIRYENEEAVDDSQLPKDRFSAERLKGVDSTLKIQPAELGDSAVYLCASSLGGLGGFGGELFFGEGSRLTVL.

This clone was seen a handful of times. The V and J genes are TRBV2 and TRBJ2-7; 7 nucleotides align to TRBD2. The CDR3 sequence is 14 residues long. In germline, CDR1 is SNHLY, CDR2 FYNNEI. V trimming: 7 bases; J trimming: 2 bases; junction bases outside the gene matches: 8. The CDR3 DNA reads as TGTGCCAGCATAGGGCGGGAGATTCCCTACGAGCAGTACTTC. It translates to CASIGREIPYEQYF.

The chain links TRBV6-2 or TRBV6-3 to TRBJ2-7; 9 bases agree with TRBD1. J lost 0 bases, V lost 2 bases, and 5 bases had no gene match. The V gene's germline CDR1 is MNHEY and CDR2 SVGEGT. The CDR3 consists of 16 residues. The CDR3 nucleotides are TGTGCCAGCAGTTACCCCGCACAGGGGGCCTCCTACGAGCAGTACTTC. The encoded protein is CASSYPAQGASYEQYF.

The chain has TRBV7-8 and TRBJ1-1; TRBD1 might be the D (5 bases). The germline gives CDR1 SGHVS, CDR2 FQNEAQ. The CDR3 spans 13 residues. V lost 5 bases and J 6 bases, leaving 13 bases between the germline ends. In DNA, the CDR3 is TGTGCCAGCAGCGCGCAGGGTGAGGCTGAAGCTTTCTTT. The encoded protein is CASSAQGEAEAFF.